The rows below give T cell receptor beta chains drawn from one sample of a study of T cells after yellow fever vaccination. TCRdb processed the 5' RACE reads anew with MiXCR; each CDR3 protein has one entry. The repertoire has hundreds of thousands of distinct CDR3 sequences, approximately 13% of them found once; the top ten carry just under 15%. The input for sequencing was PBMCs, taken on the day of the yellow fever booster vaccination. The source of these receptors is a man younger than 40 who received the YFV17D yellow fever vaccine. The conserved cysteine and the conserved F or W are not part of the CDR3 here. Part of the rows lack a size; the others show once, few, many or a class for expanded clones.

v_call	clone_size	cdr3_aa
TRBV4-3	NA	ASSHPGTGLYGYT
TRBV28	NA	ASLQGSSTGELF
TRBV18	NA	ASSPAGGAYNEQF
TRBV6-5	NA	ASSNRDFRGGELF
TRBV6-5	few	ASSYTSTNYGYT
TRBV9	many	ASSVSPQREMQTQY
TRBV20-1	few	SARAEQLNSPLH
TRBV12-3/TRBV12-4	NA	ASSERTGRANEKLF
TRBV7-2	few	ASSLAGAQVETQY
TRBV5-1	few	ASSFQGATEAF
TRBV7-3	few	ASSSTGGGYSPLH
TRBV15	NA	ATSRRFSGANVLT
TRBV12-3/TRBV12-4	many	ASSFYLGRNEQF
TRBV20-1	NA	SATLAGGIGYEQY
TRBV20-1	few	SARDPRVDVDTQY
TRBV29-1	NA	SVEDLLAGGPAPGTDTQY
TRBV25-1	NA	ASSESGARQY
TRBV30	few	AWSETNTEAF
TRBV20-1	NA	SASGKDSYNEQF
TRBV2	few	ASTLSSGSSYEQY
TRBV20-1	NA	SASSPVLETQY
TRBV7-9	many	ASSSPGQGAYEQY
TRBV4-2	NA	ASSPIQGIGWIDTGELF
TRBV20-1	few	SASAGAYNEQF
TRBV20-1	many	SASSGNTIY
TRBV5-1	many	ASDTGTAGETQY
TRBV29-1	NA	SVGPETGLF
TRBV28	few	ASSLAPAGVRRGEQF
TRBV7-2	few	ASRVGVSGTWVETQY
TRBV30	NA	AWRWGYTGELF
TRBV28	few	ASSFRGTFRNNEQF
TRBV4-1	NA	ASSQGDASYEQY
TRBV6-5	few	ASSYHMTGGRNTEAF
TRBV10-3	NA	AISGSGTSGRGEQF
TRBV7-2	few	ASSLRWGDYGYT
TRBV5-6	NA	ASNPAGPYSNQPQH
TRBV20-1	NA	SARIRGRAGGELF
TRBV7-2	NA	ASSRTSGIYEQF
TRBV19	few	ASSTYRGSNTGELF
TRBV5-1	NA	ASSLGQGAIDEQF
TRBV18	NA	ASSPQVNQPQH
TRBV21-1	few	ASSKWGRVTDTQY
TRBV5-6	NA	ASSSPTGGVGETQY
TRBV29-1	few	SVGRLAGSYEQY
TRBV7-7	few	ASRVLAGSGELF
TRBV20-1	many	SAIPQGAGANVLT
TRBV7-2	few	ASSLGGAWVEQY
TRBV18	many	ASSPTRGEQF
TRBV9	NA	ASSVRGSDNEQF
TRBV10-3	NA	AIRTGGNTGELF
TRBV10-3	few	AIKGPGNADTQY
TRBV6-1	NA	ASSRQGALIYEQY
TRBV7-2	few	ASSLATGAIHNEQF
TRBV29-1	few	SAKDRGPFNEQF
TRBV27	few	ASSLLAGVSTDTQY